Each of the 27 T cell receptor beta chains below was sequenced from the same sample in a study of cytomegalovirus exposure and HLA in healthy donors. The PCR made use of 60 Vbeta and 13 Jbeta primers. The method was immunoSEQ multiplex PCR; TCRdb's version includes in-frame clones alone and lacks a portion of them. This table holds some 200,000 clones, 60% to 80% found once. The sequencing input was PBMCs. The receptors come from a female donor in good health and CMV-seronegative.

J is TRBJ1-3 and V is TRBV13, with 7 bases aligning to TRBD1. Germline lookup yields CDR1 PRHDT and CDR2 FYEKMQ (reference sequence). The CDR3 contains 15 residues. The V and J ends lost 2 bases and 4 bases, in that order; junction bases with no gene match: 5. The CDR3 nucleotides are TGTGCCAGCAGCTTACAGAGGGGGCCAGGAAACACCATATATTTT. Its translation is CASSLQRGPGNTIYF.

This clone was seen a handful of times. The chain joins TRBV19 to TRBJ1-6, with a possible D match to TRBD1 (6 bases). CDR1 and CDR2 from the germline V gene are LNHDA and SQIVND (reference sequence). The germline V and J ends were trimmed by 7 bases and 8 bases, with 18 bases remaining between them. The CDR3 length is 15 residues. The CDR3: CASNQQGLLDSPLHF. The DNA of the CDR3 is TGTGCCAGTAACCAACAGGGATTATTGGATTCACCCCTCCACTTT.

The V call is TRBV27, the J call TRBJ1-5; unclear D gene. The CDR3 covers 14 residues. CDR1 is MNHEY and CDR2 is SMNVEV in the germline V gene (reference sequence). The V and J ends lost 2 bases and 1 base respectively, with 6 bases between them. CDR3 nucleotides: TGTGCCAGCAGTTTACACTCCAGCAATCAGCCCCAGCATTTT. Its protein product is CASSLHSSNQPQHF.

The chain couples TRBV7-3 to TRBJ1-2; D is unclear. CDR3 length: 12 amino acids. Germline V CDR1 and CDR2: SGHTA, FQGTGA. V lost 3 bases and J 8 bases, leaving 10 bases between the germline ends. The CDR3 reads CASSFHREGYTF. The CDR3 DNA sequence: TGTGCCAGCAGCTTTCATCGAGAAGGCTACACCTTC.

This chain joins TRBV10-3 and TRBJ2-7; D perhaps matches TRBD2 (5 bases). The CDR3 runs to 11 residues. Trimming took off 10 bases at V and 3 bases at J, with 10 bases between the two ends. From germline, CDR1 is ENHRY and CDR2 SYGVKD. The CDR3, as DNA: TGTGCCACCGGACTTCTCTACGAGCAGTACTTC. Its protein product is CATGLLYEQYF.

The gene calls are TRBV18 and TRBJ1-2, with a possible D match to TRBD1 (6 bases). The germline V and J ends were trimmed by 1 base and 4 bases, with 10 bases remaining between them. Germline assignment: CDR1 KGHSH and CDR2 LQKENI. This CDR3 contains 14 residues. CDR3 sequence: CASSPLDSSYGYTF. The DNA of the CDR3 is TGTGCCAGCTCACCACTGGACAGCAGCTATGGCTACACCTTC.

The genes are TRBV7-9 and TRBJ1-6; 9 bases match TRBD1. Germline CDR1 reads SEHNR; CDR2 reads FQNEAQ (reference sequence). The length of the CDR3 is 13 residues. With V trimmed by 9 bases and J by 7 bases, 4 bases remained unmatched. CDR3 loop: CASVTGGNSPLHF. CDR3 coding DNA: TGTGCCAGTGTGACAGGGGGAAATTCACCCCTCCACTTT.

This chain connects TRBV30 to TRBJ2-1; 13 bases align to TRBD2. Trimming cost V 3 bases and J 7 bases; bases outside gene matches: 6. Germline lookup yields CDR1 GTSNPN and CDR2 SVGIG (reference sequence). The length of the CDR3 is 15 residues. The DNA for the CDR3 is TGTGCCTGGAGACTAGCGGGGGGGCAATATAATGAGCAGTTCTTC. Protein sequence: CAWRLAGGQYNEQFF.

A few counts support this clone. The CDR3 DNA follows: TGTGCCAGCTCACCAGGGGGGGCCTATGGCTACACCTTC. Translated: CASSPGGAYGYTF. This chain links TRBV18 with TRBJ1-2, with D perhaps matching TRBD1 (6 bases). Trimming pared 2 bases from V and 4 bases from J, leaving 8 bases between. CDR1 and CDR2 (germline): KGHSH, LQKENI. This CDR3 is built from 13 residues.

The count of this clone is one. The rearrangement uses TRBV27 and TRBJ2-7, with a possible D match to TRBD1 (6 bases). Germline values: CDR1 MNHEY, CDR2 SMNVEV (reference sequence). V lost 5 bases and J 7 bases, leaving 15 bases between the germline ends. The CDR3 is made up of 13 amino acids. CDR3 protein: CASSKQGFGEQYF. Here the CDR3 DNA reads TGTGCCAGCAGTAAACAGGGTTTTGGGGAGCAGTACTTC.

V is TRBV9 and J is TRBJ2-4; 8 bases fit TRBD1. There are 14 residues in the CDR3. Germline V gene sequence: CDR1 SGDLS, CDR2 YYNGEE. Unmatched junction bases numbered 11, after V lost 3 bases and J lost 12 bases. This CDR3 reads CASSAHETGVGQYF. The CDR3 bases are TGTGCCAGCAGCGCCCACGAGACAGGGGTGGGTCAGTACTTC.

This clone showed up just once. Here the CDR3 DNA reads TGTGCCAGCAGCAGATCAGCGGGGGGATACACCGGGGAGCTGTTTTTT. It codes for CASSRSAGGYTGELFF. V is TRBV11-3 and J is TRBJ2-2, with 9 bases identical to TRBD2. Germline loops: CDR1 SGHNT, CDR2 YENEEA. The CDR3 spans 16 residues. V lost 5 bases and J lost 3; bases outside the gene matches: 7. Complete variable domain (other parts from reference TRBV11-3 and TRBJ2-2): EAGVVQSPRYKIIEKKQPVAFWCNPISGHNTLYWYLQNLGQGPELLIRYENEEAVDDSQLPKDRFSAERLKGVDSTLKIQPAELGDSAVYLCASSRSAGGYTGELFFGEGSRLTVL.

This chain links TRBV5-8 with TRBJ1-2; D is perhaps TRBD1 (6 bases). V dropped 2 bases and J dropped 4 bases, with 12 bases sitting between them. Germline values: CDR1 SGHTS, CDR2 YDEGEE. This CDR3 is built from 14 residues. This CDR3 is CASSLGGAGYGYTF. CDR3 nucleotide sequence: TGTGCCAGCAGCTTAGGGGGGGCTGGCTATGGCTACACCTTC.

This sequence joins TRBV25-1 and TRBJ2-3; D perhaps matches TRBD2 (6 bases). This CDR3 has 15 amino acids. The germline V and J ends were trimmed by 3 bases and 6 bases, with 16 bases remaining between them. The germline V gene has CDR1 MGHDK and CDR2 SYGVNS. The CDR3 coding sequence is TGTGCCAGCAGTGAGGGAGGACGGAGGTTCGATACGCAGTATTTT. It codes for CASSEGGRRFDTQYF.

This sequence joins TRBV4-2 and TRBJ2-3, with 12 bases lining up with TRBD2. J lost 3 bases, V lost 0 bases, and 10 bases had no gene match. The V gene's germline CDR1 is LGHNA and CDR2 YNFKEQ. The CDR3 consists of 19 residues. The CDR3 is CASSQDWASGGAPTDTQYF. CDR3 sequence (DNA): TGTGCCAGCAGCCAAGATTGGGCTAGCGGGGGGGCCCCGACAGATACGCAGTATTTT.

J is TRBJ1-1 and V is TRBV5-4; no clear D. Trimming removed 0 bases at V and 1 base at J, with 10 bases between. The CDR3 runs 15 residues. Germline CDR1 is SGHNT and CDR2 is YYREEE (reference sequence). The CDR3 spells CASSLVGGWNTEAFF. The CDR3 DNA is TGTGCCAGCAGCTTGGTTGGCGGGTGGAACACTGAAGCTTTCTTT. The full variable domain, completed using reference TRBV5-4 and TRBJ1-1, is ETGVTQSPTHLIKTRGQQVTLRCSSQSGHNTVSWYQQALGQGPQFIFQYYREEENGRGNFPPRFSGLQFPNYSSELNVNALELDDSALYLCASSLVGGWNTEAFFGQGTRLTVV.

The chain recombines TRBV2 with TRBJ2-5, with TRBD1 identical over 10 bases. The end of the DNA aligns better with TRBJ2-7, so the J call may be wrong. Germline-derived CDR1 and CDR2 are SNHLY and FYNNEI. This CDR3 is 16 amino acids long. The CDR3 is CASSEERTGGSYEQYF. CDR3 DNA sequence: TGTGCCAGCAGTGAAGAACGGACAGGGGGGTCCTACGAGCAGTACTTC.

The chain recombines TRBV19 with TRBJ1-1, with a possible D match to TRBD1 (5 bases). Between the trimmed V and J ends, which lost 2 bases and 5 bases, there was a span of 12 bases. The CDR3 is 14 residues long. From germline, CDR1 is LNHDA and CDR2 SQIVND (reference sequence). The CDR3 protein is CASSISGRGTEAFF. DNA for the CDR3: TGTGCCAGTAGTATATCGGGCCGGGGGACTGAAGCTTTCTTT.

The chain employs TRBV5-1 and TRBJ2-5; TRBD2 agrees at 8 bases. Germline V gene sequence: CDR1 SGHRS, CDR2 YFSETQ. The length of the CDR3 is 14 residues. J gave up 8 bases and V 0 bases, and 6 bases lay outside the gene matches. The CDR3 coding sequence is TGCGCCAGCAGCTTGGCGGTAGCGGGGAGCACCCAGTACTTC. Its protein is CASSLAVAGSTQYF.

The chain links TRBV19 to TRBJ2-1; 11 bases are shared with TRBD2. Germline CDR1 and CDR2: LNHDA and SQIVND (reference sequence). V was clipped by 3 bases and J by 2 bases; unmatched bases: 3. This CDR3 has 16 residues. For the CDR3, the DNA is TGTGCCAGTAGTATGACTAGCGGGGTCACCTACAATGAGCAGTTCTTC. Its translation is CASSMTSGVTYNEQFF.

This chain joins TRBV7-2 and TRBJ2-7; D might be TRBD2 (7 bases). This CDR3 has 16 amino acids. CDR1 SGHTA and CDR2 FQGNSA come from the germline V gene. V was cut by 5 bases and J by 4 bases, with 21 bases left in between. The CDR3 DNA reads as TGTGCCAGCAGCCCCGGCGGGGGCCGGATCCTTTACGAGCAGTACTTC. Translation gives CASSPGGGRILYEQYF.

This sequence joins TRBV28 and TRBJ2-5; TRBD1 aligns across 7 bases. The end of the DNA fits TRBJ2-7 better, so the J call may be wrong. CDR3 length: 15 amino acids. Germline CDR1 and CDR2: MDHEN and SYDVKM. The CDR3 spells CASSPGQPALYEQYF. In DNA form, the CDR3 reads TGTGCCAGCAGCCCGGGACAGCCCGCCCTCTACGAGCAGTACTTC.

The rearrangement uses TRBV6-1 and TRBJ1-2; maybe TRBD1 (5 bases). The CDR3 has 12 amino acids. Trimming pared 2 bases from V and 8 bases from J, leaving 9 bases between. Germline values: CDR1 MNHNS, CDR2 SASEGT. The CDR3 loop reads CASSEQGSGYTF. CDR3 bases: TGTGCCAGCAGTGAACAGGGTTCCGGCTACACCTTC.

J is TRBJ2-1 and V is TRBV5-1; 8 nucleotides agree with TRBD1. The trim removed 0 bases at V and 8 bases at J, leaving 4 bases unmatched. The CDR3 loop spans 14 amino acids. CDR1 is SGHRS and CDR2 is YFSETQ in the germline V gene. The DNA of the CDR3 is TGCGCCAGCAGCTTGGGACAGGGGTTTGATGAGCAGTTCTTC. Its protein product is CASSLGQGFDEQFF.

This rearrangement joins TRBV29-1 to TRBJ2-7; weak D call: TRBD2 (5 bases). Deletions cut 4 bases from V and 7 bases from J, with 17 bases between. Germline-derived CDR1 and CDR2 are SQVTM and ANQGSEA. The CDR3 sequence is 13 residues long. The CDR3 is CSVGTPQLGEQYF. DNA for the CDR3: TGCAGCGTTGGGACTCCCCAATTGGGGGAGCAGTACTTC.

Only a few counts were recorded for this clone. V and J are TRBV4-1 and TRBJ2-7; 10 nucleotides line up with TRBD1. Germline assignment: CDR1 MGHRA and CDR2 YSYEKL. V gave up 2 bases and J gave up 7 bases; unmatched junction bases: 8. CDR3 length equals 15 residues. The CDR3 loop reads CASSQHGTGAEEQYF. The CDR3 DNA reads TGCGCCAGCAGCCAACACGGGACAGGGGCCGAGGAGCAGTACTTC.

There are a few counts of this clone. The gene calls are TRBV4-2 and TRBJ1-2, with 10 bases matching TRBD1. The junction had 4 bases not matched to a gene; V was cut back by 4 bases and J by 5 bases. Germline V CDR1 and CDR2: LGHNA, YNFKEQ. There are 14 residues in the CDR3. CDR3 DNA sequence: TGTGCCAGCAGCCGCCTGGGACAGGGGTATGGCTACACCTTC. Protein product: CASSRLGQGYGYTF.